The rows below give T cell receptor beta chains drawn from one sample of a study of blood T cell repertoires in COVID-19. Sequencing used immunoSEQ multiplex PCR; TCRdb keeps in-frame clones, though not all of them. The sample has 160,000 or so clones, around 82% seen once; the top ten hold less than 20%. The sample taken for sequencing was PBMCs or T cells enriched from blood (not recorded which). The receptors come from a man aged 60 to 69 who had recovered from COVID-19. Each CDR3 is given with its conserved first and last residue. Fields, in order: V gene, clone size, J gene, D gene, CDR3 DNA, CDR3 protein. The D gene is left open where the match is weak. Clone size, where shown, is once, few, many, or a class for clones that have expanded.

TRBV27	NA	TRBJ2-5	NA	TGTGCCAGCAGTCAGTGGCAGGGGAAGCAAGAGACCCAGTACTTC	CASSQWQGKQETQYF
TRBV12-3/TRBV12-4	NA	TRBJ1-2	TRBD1	TGTGCCAGCAGGGGACAGGACACGGGAGGCTACACCTTC	CASRGQDTGGYTF
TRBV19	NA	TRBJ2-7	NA	TGTGCCAGTAGTGACCCCCAAGTAGGGGCCAAATCCTACGAGCAGTACTTC	CASSDPQVGAKSYEQYF
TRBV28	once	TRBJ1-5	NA	TGTGCCAGCAGTTTATTGGAGGGTAGTTTTTCCAATCAGCCCCAGCATTTT	CASSLLEGSFSNQPQHF
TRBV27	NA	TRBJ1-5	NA	TGTGCCAGCAGCCCCACAGGGTATCAGCCCCAGCATTTT	CASSPTGYQPQHF
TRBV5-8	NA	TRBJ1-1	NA	TGTGCCAGCAGCTTCGACAGGTCGAGAACGCCTGAAGCTTTCTTT	CASSFDRSRTPEAFF
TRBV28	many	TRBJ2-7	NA	TGTGCCTCCGCTTCGACAGGTAGGAGCGAGCAGTACTTC	CASASTGRSEQYF
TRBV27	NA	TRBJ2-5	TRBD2	TGTGCCAGCAGGAGATACTTCGGACTAGCGGACCAAGAGACCCAGTACTTC	CASRRYFGLADQETQYF
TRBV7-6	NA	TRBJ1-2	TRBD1	TGTGCCAGCAGCTTATATGGTGGACAGGGGCGTTCATCGGATGGCTACACCTTC	CASSLYGGQGRSSDGYTF
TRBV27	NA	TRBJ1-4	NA	TGTGCCAGCAGTTTATCCAGGGGTAGGGAAAAACTGTTTTTT	CASSLSRGREKLFF
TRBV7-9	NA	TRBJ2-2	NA	TGTGCCAGCAGCTTAGCGCTAACACTCCGGGCCGGGGAGCTGTTTTTT	CASSLALTLRAGELFF
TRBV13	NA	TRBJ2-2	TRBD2	TGTGCCAGCAGCCCAAGGGAGGGATCGAACACCGGGGAGCTGTTTTTT	CASSPREGSNTGELFF
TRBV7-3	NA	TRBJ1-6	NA	TGTGCCAGCAGCTTAGAACCGAGGGATTCACCCCTCCACTTT	CASSLEPRDSPLHF
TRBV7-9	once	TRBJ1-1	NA	TGTGCCAGCAGCTTGATAGCAGGGGCGAACACTGAAGCTTTCTTT	CASSLIAGANTEAFF
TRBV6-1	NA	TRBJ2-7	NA	TGTGCCAGCCGCCGGGGAAACTACGAGCAGTACTTC	CASRRGNYEQYF
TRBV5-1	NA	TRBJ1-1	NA	TGCGCCAGCAGCTTGACAGGGATGGGTTTAAACACTGAAGCTTTCTTT	CASSLTGMGLNTEAFF
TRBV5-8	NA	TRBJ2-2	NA	TGTGCCAGCAGCTTGATCCTACTGGACACCGGGGAGCTGTTTTTT	CASSLILLDTGELFF
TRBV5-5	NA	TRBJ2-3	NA	TGTGCCAGCAGCCCGACAGGAGATACGCAGTATTTT	CASSPTGDTQYF
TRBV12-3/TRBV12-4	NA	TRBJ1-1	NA	TGTGCCAGCAGAAAAACCTCGAGAGAAGCTTTCTTT	CASRKTSREAFF
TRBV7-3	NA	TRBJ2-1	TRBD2	TGTGCCAGCAGCACCACACTAGCGGGGGGGCCGGCTGAGCAGTTCTTC	CASSTTLAGGPAEQFF
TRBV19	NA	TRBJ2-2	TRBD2	TGTGCCAGTAGTTACTGCAGGGAGGGGAACACCGGGGAGCTGTTTTTT	CASSYCREGNTGELFF
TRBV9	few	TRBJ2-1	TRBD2	TGTGCCAGCAGCTCGGGACTAGCGGGGGGGAGCTCCTACAATGAGCAGTTCTTC	CASSSGLAGGSSYNEQFF
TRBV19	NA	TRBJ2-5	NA	TGTGCCAGTAGTATAGACTACTATAGGCAAGAGACCCAGTACTTC	CASSIDYYRQETQYF
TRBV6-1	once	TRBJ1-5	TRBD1	TGTGCCAGCAGTGTAAATCAGGGGGCGCGGGATCAGCCCCAGCATTTT	CASSVNQGARDQPQHF
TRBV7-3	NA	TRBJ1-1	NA	TGTGCCAGCAGGGGGCCAATCGCAGGTTTGAACACTGAAGCTTTCTTT	CASRGPIAGLNTEAFF
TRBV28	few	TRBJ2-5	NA	TGTGCCAGCAGTTTATTGGAGGCCAAAGAGACCCAGTACTTC	CASSLLEAKETQYF
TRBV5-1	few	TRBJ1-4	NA	TGCGCCAGCAGACAAACAGGGAAGACTAATGAAAAACTGTTTTTT	CASRQTGKTNEKLFF
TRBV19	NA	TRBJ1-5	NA	TGTGCCAGTACCCCAACGGAGGCTGGAAATCAGCCCCAGCATTTT	CASTPTEAGNQPQHF
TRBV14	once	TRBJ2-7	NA	TGTGCCAGCAGCCCTAACAGGGTTCCCTACGAGCAGTACTTC	CASSPNRVPYEQYF
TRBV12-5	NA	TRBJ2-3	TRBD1	TGTGCTAGTGGCTCGACTTCCGGGACAGCTAGCACAGATACGCAGTATTTT	CASGSTSGTASTDTQYF
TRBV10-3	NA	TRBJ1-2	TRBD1	TGTGCCATCGCTCGAAGACCAGGACAGGGTAGATTCTATGGCTACACCTTC	CAIARRPGQGRFYGYTF
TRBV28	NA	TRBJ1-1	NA	TGTGCCAGCAGTTTCGTCCGGAGCTCTGAAGCTTTCTTT	CASSFVRSSEAFF
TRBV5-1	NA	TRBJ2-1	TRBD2	TGCGCCAGCAGCTTGGAGGGCGGGAGCTCCTACAATGAGCAGTTCTTC	CASSLEGGSSYNEQFF